This TCR beta chain came from a study of blood T cell repertoires in COVID-19. At the level of the study: Donors in the United States, Italy and Spain gave samples during acute or convalescent COVID-19. T cells, B-cell-depleted T cells, or PBMCs supplied cDNA or gDNA.

Study processing details: How many nucleated cells were present was estimated from reference gene primer amplification. TCRdb keeps only in-frame clones here, not all; method: immunoSEQ multiplex PCR. V and J calls and clone size come straight from that table; D and trimming were deduced from the DNA. Of about 250,000 clones listed, about 80% are singletons. Seattle cases were enrolled at active infection and followed longitudinally. V lost 3 bases and J 1 base, leaving 10 bases between the germline ends. Germline V CDR1 and CDR2: MDHEN, SYDVKM. The CDR3 contains 15 residues. This TCR came from a person aged 65 to 79 with COVID-19, enrolled during active disease. The chain carries TRBV28 and TRBJ2-1, with D possibly TRBD2 on 6 matching bases. The sequenced sample was peripheral blood. The CDR3 loop reads CASSLGTESYNEQFF. In nucleotides, the CDR3 is TGTGCCAGCAGTTTGGGGACTGAATCCTACAATGAGCAGTTCTTC.